What follows are 23 T cell receptor beta chains derived from one specimen sequenced in a study of blood T cells in healthy people across ages. Together with a sample-barcoded 5' primer, a J-beta primer mix was included in a second PCR lasting 7 to 11 cycles. TCRdb recomputed calls from the 5' RACE reads with MiXCR, one row per CDR3 protein. The table lists hundreds of thousands of distinct CDR3 sequences, 20% to 25% of them singletons. The sample was also linked to a second study, of T cells of mothers and their children.

The specimen sequenced was blood. These receptors all come from a boy under 18 in good health.

J is TRBJ2-4 and V is TRBV20-1; TRBD2 agrees at 7 bases. Germline loops: CDR1 DFQATT, CDR2 SNEGSKA (reference sequence). The CDR3 is made up of 11 amino acids. Trimming took 8 bases from V and 8 from J; bases not matched to a gene: 6. The CDR3 nucleotides are TGCAGTCTCGGGGAGGGGCACATTCAGTACTTC. It codes for CSLGEGHIQYF.

This clonotype was counted only a few times. V usage is TRBV12-3 or TRBV12-4 and J usage is TRBJ2-5, with D maybe TRBD2 (6 bases). Trimming left V 3 bases short and J 5 bases short, with 13 bases between. The CDR3 has 14 amino acids. The CDR3 protein is CASSLTLGGETQYF. Written as DNA, the CDR3 is TGTGCCAGCAGTTTGACCCTCGGGGGTGAGACCCAGTACTTC.

This clonotype was detected a few times. The rearrangement links TRBV6-6 to TRBJ2-7; the match to TRBD1 covers 9 bases. The germline gives CDR1 MNHNY, CDR2 SVGAGI (reference sequence). Unmatched junction bases numbered 7, after V lost 7 bases and J lost 3 bases. CDR3 length: 14 residues. The CDR3 loop reads CASNIPGQGYEQYF. The DNA of the CDR3 is TGTGCCAGCAACATACCGGGACAGGGCTACGAGCAGTACTTC.

V usage is TRBV5-1 and J usage is TRBJ2-1, with D possibly matching TRBD2 (6 bases). The CDR3 has 19 amino acids. The germline V gene has CDR1 SGHRS and CDR2 YFSETQ. Trimming removed 0 bases at V and 0 bases at J, with 19 bases between. The CDR3 nucleotides are TGCGCCAGCAGCTTGGTATCTGGGAGGAACTCCAGCTCCTACAATGAGCAGTTCTTC. It translates to CASSLVSGRNSSSYNEQFF.

This clonotype was observed a few times. The chain is built from TRBV7-9 and TRBJ2-1; D perhaps matches TRBD2 (6 bases). The V and J ends lost 5 bases and 2 bases respectively, with 13 bases between them. CDR3 length: 15 residues. Germline CDR1 and CDR2: SEHNR and FQNEAQ (reference sequence). The CDR3 loop reads CASSPHGGPYNEQFF. The CDR3 DNA reads TGTGCCAGCAGCCCTCACGGGGGTCCCTACAATGAGCAGTTCTTC. Full variable domain (missing parts from reference TRBV7-9 and TRBJ2-1): DTGVSQNPRHKITKRGQNVTFRCDPISEHNRLYWYRQTLGQGPEFLTYFQNEAQLEKSRLLSDRFSAERPKGSFSTLEIQRTEQGDSAMYLCASSPHGGPYNEQFFGPGTRLTVL.

This clonotype was seen a few times. The germline gene is not matched at one end of the junction; a read error may be the cause. The V call is TRBV19, the J call TRBJ2-1, with D hard to call. Germline values: CDR1 LNHDA, CDR2 SQIVND (reference sequence). The CDR3 runs 13 residues. The CDR3 DNA reads as TGTGCCAGTAGGGGCCAATCCTACAATGAACAGTTCTTC. This encodes CASRGQSYNEQFF.

A note on this clonotype: The junction departs from germline at one end; a sequencing error may be responsible. This chain connects TRBV7-6 to TRBJ2-2, with D perhaps assigned TRBD1 or TRBD2 (9 bases each). The germline CDR1 and CDR2 sequences are SGHVS and FNYEAQ. The CDR3 totals 16 residues. This chain's CDR3 is CTSSGGTGINTGELFF. In DNA form, the CDR3 reads TGTACCAGCAGCGGGGGGACAGGGATCAACACCGGGGAGCTGTTTTTT.

This chain uses TRBV11-2 with TRBJ2-5; 9 bases align to TRBD2. Judging by the DNA end, TRBJ2-1 fits better; the J call may be wrong. The germline V gene has CDR1 SGHAT and CDR2 FQNNGV. The CDR3 runs 15 residues. The CDR3 bases are TGTGCCAGCAGCTTAGAGGGCGGGAGGGCCAATGAGCAGTTCTTC. Translation gives CASSLEGGRANEQFF.

The chain is built from TRBV20-1 and TRBJ1-1; a weak D match, TRBD1 (5 bases). The germline gives CDR1 DFQATT, CDR2 SNEGSKA (reference sequence). The CDR3 sequence is 14 residues long. Trimming removed 0 bases from V and 3 bases from J, with 11 bases in between. DNA for the CDR3: TGCAGTGCTAGAGATGTGGGGGGGGACACTGAAGCTTTCTTT. This gives the protein CSARDVGGDTEAFF.

A few counts support this clonotype. This chain's CDR3 is CASSVEGGVSGVSGGPYNEQFF. CDR3 coding DNA: TGTGCCAGCAGCGTAGAGGGTGGGGTTAGCGGGGTTTCGGGGGGCCCTTACAATGAGCAGTTCTTC. The V and J genes are TRBV9 and TRBJ2-1; 8 bases agree with TRBD2. V lost 0 bases and J lost 4; bases outside the gene matches: 24. This CDR3 has 22 amino acids. Germline assignment: CDR1 SGDLS and CDR2 YYNGEE.

This chain links TRBV12-3 or TRBV12-4 with TRBJ2-5, with D tentatively TRBD1 (6 bases). V was trimmed by 4 bases and J by 0 bases, leaving 15 bases between them. The CDR3 totals 16 residues. CDR3 nucleotides: TGTGCCAGCAGTTCTTCAGGGGTCCAGTACCAAGAGACCCAGTACTTC. Amino acids: CASSSSGVQYQETQYF.

This clonotype occurred a few times. This chain uses TRBV5-4 with TRBJ2-5, with D perhaps being TRBD1 or TRBD2 (5 bases each). V was shortened by 9 bases and J by 4 bases, with 22 bases between the two germline ends. This CDR3 comprises 15 residues. Germline V CDR1 and CDR2: SGHNT, YYREEE (reference sequence). In DNA, the CDR3 is TGTGCCAACAGGTATTCCGGGACCACAATAGAGACCCAGTACTTC. Translation: CANRYSGTTIETQYF. Using reference TRBV5-4 and TRBJ2-5 for the parts outside the CDR3, the full variable domain is ETGVTQSPTHLIKTRGQQVTLRCSSQSGHNTVSWYQQALGQGPQFIFQYYREEENGRGNFPPRFSGLQFPNYSSELNVNALELDDSALYLCANRYSGTTIETQYFGPGTRLLVL.

A remark on this clonotype: The conserved phenylalanine or tryptophan normally closing the CDR3 is absent here, so this likely arose from a read error. The V call is TRBV12-3 or TRBV12-4, the J call TRBJ2-5, with D unclear. With 3 bases removed from V and 1 base from J, the gap between germline ends came to 9 bases. This CDR3 contains 14 residues. The CDR3 loop reads CASSFLEIQETQYL. The CDR3 DNA sequence: TGTGCCAGCAGTTTCTTAGAGATCCAAGAGACCCAGTACCTC.

The chain couples TRBV6-1 to TRBJ2-1, with D possibly TRBD2 on 6 matching bases. The better agreement between TRBJ2-7 and the DNA end casts doubt on the J call. In germline, CDR1 is MNHNS, CDR2 SASEGT. The length of the CDR3 is 14 residues. The CDR3 nucleotides are TGTGCCAGCAGTGAAGGCGGGGCGGCCTACGAGCAGTACTTC. Translation gives CASSEGGAAYEQYF.

V usage is TRBV11-2 and J usage is TRBJ2-5; D remains unclear. Germline V lookup: CDR1 SGHAT, CDR2 FQNNGV. CDR3 length: 15 amino acids. Trimming shortened V by 5 bases and J by 5 bases, and 18 bases separated the two germline ends. The CDR3 reads CASSPIPSGEETQYF. Written as DNA, the CDR3 is TGTGCCAGCAGCCCAATACCCTCAGGCGAGGAGACCCAGTACTTC.

V usage is TRBV20-1 and J usage is TRBJ1-4; D unresolved. Germline CDR1 reads DFQATT; CDR2 reads SNEGSKA (reference sequence). Trimming left V 0 bases short and J 0 bases short, with 11 bases between. CDR3 length equals 16 residues. CDR3 nucleotides: TGCAGTGCTAGAGATGCGGGGTACGCAACTAATGAAAAACTGTTTTTT. Its translation is CSARDAGYATNEKLFF.

This clonotype turned up a few times. The rearrangement joins TRBV28 to TRBJ1-4, with TRBD1 identical over 7 bases. V trimming: 2 bases; J trimming: 3 bases; junction bases outside the gene matches: 3. The V gene's germline CDR1 is MDHEN and CDR2 SYDVKM. This CDR3 has 15 residues. Here the CDR3 DNA reads TGTGCCAGCAGTTTACACAGGGGAGCTAATGAAAAACTGTTTTTT. It yields the protein CASSLHRGANEKLFF.

V is TRBV2 and J is TRBJ2-4; no reliable D call. Germline assignment: CDR1 SNHLY and CDR2 FYNNEI. V lost 4 bases and J 1 base, leaving 8 bases between the germline ends. The CDR3 is 14 amino acids. The CDR3 DNA reads TGTGCCAGCAGTGCAGTGGGGGCCAAAAACATTCAGTACTTC. It yields the protein CASSAVGAKNIQYF.

This chain connects TRBV28 to TRBJ2-7; possibly TRBD1 for D (5 bases). The J call may be incorrect, as the DNA end agrees better with TRBJ2-5. Germline CDR1 MDHEN, CDR2 SYDVKM. The length of the CDR3 is 16 residues. The CDR3 DNA is TGTGCCAGCAGTTTACCGCTCGCAGGGCTCCAAGAGACCCAGTACTTC. It specifies CASSLPLAGLQETQYF.

The gene calls are TRBV18 and TRBJ1-5; 8 bases align to TRBD1. This CDR3 is 19 amino acids long. The V gene's germline CDR1 is KGHSH and CDR2 LQKENI. Unmatched junction bases numbered 12, after V lost 0 bases and J lost 2 bases. The CDR3 protein is CASSPPGQADAVGNQPQHF. The CDR3 bases are TGTGCCAGCTCACCACCGGGACAGGCCGACGCCGTCGGCAATCAGCCCCAGCATTTT.

The V gene is TRBV2, the J gene TRBJ1-5; D might be TRBD1 (6 bases). V gave up 5 bases and J gave up 7 bases, with 12 bases separating them. The CDR3 has 13 amino acids. The germline V gene has CDR1 SNHLY and CDR2 FYNNEI. The DNA for the CDR3 is TGTGCCAGCAGTTACAGGGACGGGCAGCCCCAGCATTTT. It codes for CASSYRDGQPQHF.

Here the CDR3 DNA reads TGCAGTACAAGAGCGGGAGCTAACTCCTACGAGCAGTACTTC. Its translation: CSTRAGANSYEQYF. This chain links TRBV20-1 with TRBJ2-7; 8 bases align to TRBD2. This CDR3 region has 14 residues. Germline loops: CDR1 DFQATT, CDR2 SNEGSKA (reference sequence). V shed 8 bases, J shed 0 bases, and the junction held 9 bases outside the gene matches.

This clonotype has only a few counts. The V call is TRBV5-1, the J call TRBJ2-1, with 9 bases matching TRBD1. Trimming at V came to 4 bases and at J to 8 bases, leaving 10 bases not matched to a gene. Germline V gene lookup returns CDR1 SGHRS and CDR2 YFSETQ. The CDR3 has 15 amino acids. The CDR3 bases are TGCGCCAGCAGCGCTGGGGACAGGGTAGCCGATGAGCAGTTCTTC. Its translation is CASSAGDRVADEQFF.